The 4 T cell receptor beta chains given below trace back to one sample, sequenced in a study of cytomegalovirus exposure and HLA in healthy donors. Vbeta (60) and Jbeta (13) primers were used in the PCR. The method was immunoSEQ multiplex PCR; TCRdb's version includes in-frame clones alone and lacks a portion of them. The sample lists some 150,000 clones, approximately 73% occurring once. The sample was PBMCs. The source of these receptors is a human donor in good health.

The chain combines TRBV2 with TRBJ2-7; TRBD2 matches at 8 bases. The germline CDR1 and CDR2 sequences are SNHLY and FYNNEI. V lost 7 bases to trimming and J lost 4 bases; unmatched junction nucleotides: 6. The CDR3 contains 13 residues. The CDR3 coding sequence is TGTGCCAGCACATCGGTAGCGGGGTACGAGCAGTACTTC. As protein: CASTSVAGYEQYF.

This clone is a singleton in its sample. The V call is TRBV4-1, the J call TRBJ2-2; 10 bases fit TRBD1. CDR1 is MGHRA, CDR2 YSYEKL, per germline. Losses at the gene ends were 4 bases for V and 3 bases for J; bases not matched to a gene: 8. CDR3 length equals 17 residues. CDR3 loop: CASSPRVDRGYTGELFF. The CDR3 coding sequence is TGCGCCAGCAGCCCCCGTGTGGACAGGGGGTACACCGGGGAGCTGTTTTTT.

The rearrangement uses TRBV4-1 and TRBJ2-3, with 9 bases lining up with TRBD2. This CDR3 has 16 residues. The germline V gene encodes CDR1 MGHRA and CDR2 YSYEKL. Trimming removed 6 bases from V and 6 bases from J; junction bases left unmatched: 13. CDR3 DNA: TGCGCCAGCAGGCACGGAGGCGCGGGGGGGCGTGATACGCAGTATTTT. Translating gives CASRHGGAGGRDTQYF.

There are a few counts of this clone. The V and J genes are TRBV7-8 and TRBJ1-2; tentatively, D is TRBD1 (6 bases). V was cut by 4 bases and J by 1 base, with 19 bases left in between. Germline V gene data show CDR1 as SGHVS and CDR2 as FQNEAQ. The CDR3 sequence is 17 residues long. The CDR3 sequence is CASSYTRGQPLNYGYTF. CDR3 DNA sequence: TGTGCCAGCAGCTACACGAGAGGACAGCCGCTTAACTATGGCTACACCTTC.